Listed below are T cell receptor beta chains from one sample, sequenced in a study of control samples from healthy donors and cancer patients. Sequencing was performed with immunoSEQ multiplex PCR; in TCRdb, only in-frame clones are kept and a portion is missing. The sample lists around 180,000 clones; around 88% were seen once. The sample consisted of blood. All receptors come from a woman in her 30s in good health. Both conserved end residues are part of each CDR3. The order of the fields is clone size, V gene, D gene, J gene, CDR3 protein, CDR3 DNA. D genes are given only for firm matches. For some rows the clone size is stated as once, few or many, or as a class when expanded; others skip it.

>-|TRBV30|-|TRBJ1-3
CAWSFPTPGNTIYF
TGTGCCTGGAGTTTCCCCACGCCTGGAAACACCATATATTTT
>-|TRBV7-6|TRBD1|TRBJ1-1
CASSPGTAMTTEAFF
TGTGCCAGCAGCCCGGGGACAGCCATGACCACTGAAGCTTTCTTT
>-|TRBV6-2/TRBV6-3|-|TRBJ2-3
CASSYPSSGDTQYF
TGTGCCAGCAGTTACCCCTCCTCGGGAGATACGCAGTATTTT
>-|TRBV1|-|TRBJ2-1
CTSSQGVGGADEQFF
TGCACCAGCAGCCAAGGAGTGGGAGGTGCGGATGAGCAGTTCTTC
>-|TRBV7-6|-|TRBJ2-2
CASSSRGGDTGELFF
TGTGCCAGCAGCTCACGGGGCGGGGACACCGGGGAGCTGTTTTTT
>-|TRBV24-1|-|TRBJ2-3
CATSEGSTDTQYF
TGTGCCACCAGTGAGGGGAGCACAGATACGCAGTATTTT
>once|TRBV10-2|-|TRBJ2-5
CASSESTGRWKTQYF
TGCGCCAGCAGTGAGTCAACAGGGAGGTGGAAGACCCAGTACTTC
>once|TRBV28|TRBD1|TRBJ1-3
CASSWDRGRGNTIYF
TGTGCCAGCAGCTGGGACAGGGGACGGGGAAACACCATATATTTT
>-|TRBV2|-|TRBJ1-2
CASGVQYGYTF
TGTGCCAGCGGGGTGCAATATGGCTACACCTTC
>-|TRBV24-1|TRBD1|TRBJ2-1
CATSLGGQGLFF
TGTGCCACCAGTTTGGGAGGACAGGGATTATTCTTC
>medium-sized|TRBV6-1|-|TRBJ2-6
CASSEAVSGANVLTF
TGTGCCAGCAGTGAAGCAGTGAGCGGGGCCAACGTCCTGACTTTC
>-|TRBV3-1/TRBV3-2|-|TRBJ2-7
CASSQVLGGRGYEQYF
TGTGCCAGCAGCCAAGTATTAGGGGGGCGCGGCTACGAGCAGTACTTC
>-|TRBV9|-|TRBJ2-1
CASSVDSVGAHNEQFF
TGTGCCAGCAGCGTAGATAGTGTGGGAGCACACAATGAGCAGTTCTTC
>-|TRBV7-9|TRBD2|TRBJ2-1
CASSLGLAGGLSYNEQFF
TGTGCCAGCAGCTTGGGACTAGCGGGAGGCTTATCCTACAATGAGCAGTTCTTC
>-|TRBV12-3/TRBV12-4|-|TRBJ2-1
CASSLLYNEQFF
TGTGCCAGCAGTCTACTCTACAATGAGCAGTTCTTC
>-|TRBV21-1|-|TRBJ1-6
CASSKEVRSIYNSPLHF
TGTGCCAGCAGCAAAGAGGTCAGGAGCATATATAATTCACCCCTCCACTTT
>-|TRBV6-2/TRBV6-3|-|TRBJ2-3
CASSYGSTDTQYF
TGTGCCAGCAGTTACGGGAGCACAGATACGCAGTATTTT
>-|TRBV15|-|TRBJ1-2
CATSQNRDYGYTF
TGTGCCACCAGCCAAAACAGGGACTATGGCTACACCTTC
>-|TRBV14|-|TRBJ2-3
CASSTRLVGDTQYF
TGTGCCAGCAGCACCAGACTAGTTGGAGATACGCAGTATTTT
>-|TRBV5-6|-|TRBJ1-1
CASTPTAGNTEAFF
TGTGCCAGCACCCCCACAGCAGGTAACACTGAAGCTTTCTTT
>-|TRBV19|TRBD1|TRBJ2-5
CASRGQGFQETQYF
TGTGCCAGCCGGGGACAGGGGTTCCAAGAGACCCAGTACTTC
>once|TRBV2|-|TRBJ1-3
CASTDSPSFSGNTIYF
TGTGCCAGCACAGATTCCCCCTCATTCTCTGGAAACACCATATATTTT
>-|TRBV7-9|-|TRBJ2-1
CASSLGDYNEQFF
TGTGCCAGCAGCTTAGGAGACTACAATGAGCAGTTCTTC
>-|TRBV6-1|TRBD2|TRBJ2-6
CASSEVLGGLAGVSGANVLTF
TGTGCCAGCAGTGAAGTACTGGGTGGCCTAGCGGGGGTGTCTGGGGCCAACGTCCTGACTTTC
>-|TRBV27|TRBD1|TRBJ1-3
CASSMTGGKGNTIYF
TGTGCCAGTTCAATGACAGGGGGCAAGGGAAACACCATATATTTT
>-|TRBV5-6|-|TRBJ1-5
CASSLAGQLNQPQHF
TGTGCCAGCAGCTTGGCCGGGCAGCTCAATCAGCCCCAGCATTTT
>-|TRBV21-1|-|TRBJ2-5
CASSFPDVGQETQYF
TGTGCCAGCAGCTTCCCGGACGTGGGCCAAGAGACCCAGTACTTC
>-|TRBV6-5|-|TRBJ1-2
CASSFQGTEDGYTF
TGTGCCAGCAGTTTCCAGGGAACTGAAGATGGCTACACCTTC
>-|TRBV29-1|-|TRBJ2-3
CSVEDLGPWGNTDTQYF
TGCAGCGTTGAAGATTTGGGGCCATGGGGAAACACAGATACGCAGTATTTT
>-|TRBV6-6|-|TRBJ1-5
CASSYPDWDQPQHF
TGTGCCAGCAGTTACCCGGACTGGGATCAGCCCCAGCATTTT
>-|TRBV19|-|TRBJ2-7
CASSIADRTYEQYF
TGTGCCAGTAGTATAGCGGACCGAACCTACGAGCAGTACTTC
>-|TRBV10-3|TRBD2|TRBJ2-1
CAIKGVAGAYNEQFF
TGTGCCATCAAAGGAGTAGCGGGAGCCTACAATGAGCAGTTCTTC
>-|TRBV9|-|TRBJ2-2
CASSVGGLAPVTGELFF
TGTGCCAGCAGCGTAGGGGGGCTAGCGCCAGTCACCGGGGAGCTGTTTTTT
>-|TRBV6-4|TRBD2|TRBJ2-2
CASSDGTSGTGELFF
TGTGCCAGCAGTGACGGGACTAGCGGGACCGGGGAGCTGTTTTTT
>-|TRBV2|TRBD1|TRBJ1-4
CASRAPGQNNEKLFF
TGTGCCAGCAGGGCTCCGGGACAGAATAATGAAAAACTGTTTTTT
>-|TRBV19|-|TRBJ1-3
CASSGGPVPGNTIYF
TGTGCCAGTAGTGGGGGACCCGTCCCTGGAAACACCATATATTTT
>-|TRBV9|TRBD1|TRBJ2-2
CASSVPLGQGRTGELFF
TGTGCCAGCAGCGTTCCCCTGGGACAGGGGCGGACCGGGGAGCTGTTTTTT
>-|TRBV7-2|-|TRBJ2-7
CASSLVIPPLEQYF
TGTGCCAGCAGCTTAGTCATCCCTCCCCTCGAGCAGTACTTC
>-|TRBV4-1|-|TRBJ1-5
CASSQVFGSNQPQHF
TGCGCCAGCAGCCAAGTATTCGGTAGCAATCAGCCCCAGCATTTT
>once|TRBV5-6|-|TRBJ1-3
CASSSKLRGRGNTIYF
TGTGCCAGCAGCTCTAAGCTACGCGGGCGGGGAAACACCATATATTTT
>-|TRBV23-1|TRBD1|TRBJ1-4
CATGGGQGSTNEKLFF
TGCGCCACCGGGGGGGGACAGGGTTCAACTAATGAAAAACTGTTTTTT
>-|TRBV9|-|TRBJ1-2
CASSAPITGGYGYTF
TGTGCCAGCAGCGCACCCATCACGGGTGGCTATGGCTACACCTTC
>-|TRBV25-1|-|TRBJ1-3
CASSEYNGGYSGNTIYF
TGTGCCAGCAGTGAATATAATGGTGGGTATTCTGGAAACACCATATATTTT
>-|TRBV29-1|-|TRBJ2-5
CSVDVETQYF
TGCAGCGTTGATGTAGAGACCCAGTACTTC
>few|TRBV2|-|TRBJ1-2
CASSRSGYTF
TGTGCCAGCAGTCGGAGCGGCTACACCTTC
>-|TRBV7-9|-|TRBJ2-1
CASSPTGRGNEQFF
TGTGCCAGCAGCCCCACAGGGCGGGGGAATGAGCAGTTCTTC
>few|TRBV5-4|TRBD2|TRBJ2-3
CASSSPSGGGTDTQYF
TGTGCCAGCAGCTCCCCCTCGGGGGGTGGCACAGATACGCAGTATTTT
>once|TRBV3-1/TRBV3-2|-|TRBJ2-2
CASSQPGRSTGELFF
TGTGCCAGCAGCCAACCGGGACGAAGCACCGGGGAGCTGTTTTTT
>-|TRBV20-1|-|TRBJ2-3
CSASLLLGTQYF
TGCAGTGCTAGTCTGCTTCTGGGTACGCAGTATTTT
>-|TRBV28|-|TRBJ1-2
CASSPFTEDGYTF
TGTGCCAGCAGCCCCTTCACAGAGGATGGCTACACCTTC
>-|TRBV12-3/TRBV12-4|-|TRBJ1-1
CASSLQENTEAFF
TGTGCCAGCAGTTTACAGGAGAACACTGAAGCTTTCTTT
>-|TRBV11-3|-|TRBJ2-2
CASRSTGELFF
TGTGCCAGCAGGTCCACCGGGGAGCTGTTTTTT
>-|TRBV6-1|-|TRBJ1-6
CASSALTRGISNSPLHF
TGTGCCAGCAGTGCCTTGACCAGGGGAATTAGTAATTCACCCCTCCACTTT
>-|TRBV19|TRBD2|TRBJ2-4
CASSMMVAGGGTKNIQYF
TGTGCCAGTAGTATGATGGTAGCGGGAGGTGGGACCAAAAACATTCAGTACTTC
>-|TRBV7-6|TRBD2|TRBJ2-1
CASSLAPPRGTYNEQFF
TGTGCCAGCAGCTTAGCCCCCCCGCGGGGGACCTACAATGAGCAGTTCTTC
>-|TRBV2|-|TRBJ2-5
CASSDGRNRETQYF
TGTGCCAGCAGTGACGGCAGGAACCGGGAGACCCAGTACTTC
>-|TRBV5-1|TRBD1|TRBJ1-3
CASSSRTGSGNTIYF
TGCGCCAGCAGCTCCCGGACAGGCTCTGGAAACACCATATATTTT
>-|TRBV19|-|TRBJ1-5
CASSTRDRQPQHF
TGTGCCAGTAGTACTAGGGATAGGCAGCCCCAGCATTTT
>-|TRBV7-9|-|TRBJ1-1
CASSSQGLTNTEAFF
TGTGCCAGCAGCTCGCAAGGTCTGACGAACACTGAAGCTTTCTTT